The T cell receptor beta chain described here comes from a study of cytomegalovirus exposure and HLA in healthy donors. About this clone: Its antigen is undetermined.

Between the trimmed V and J ends, which lost 3 bases and 0 bases, there was a span of 3 bases. CDR1 is LGHNA, CDR2 YSLEER, per germline. There are 13 residues in the CDR3. Both 60 Vbeta primers and 13 Jbeta primers went into the PCR. The assay was immunoSEQ multiplex PCR, and TCRdb's table has in-frame clones only and misses some. The sample yields approximately 180,000 clones, about four fifths seen once. Study-level findings and limits: According to reports, the classifier identified cytomegalovirus status with high specificity and sensitivity. TCR beta chains associated with HLA were, in a later analysis, more clonally expanded than equally common others.

The clonotype was recovered from a male donor in good health and CMV-seronegative. The chain couples TRBV4-3 to TRBJ1-3; D is unclear. The sequencing sample was made of PBMCs. The CDR3 DNA is TGCGCCAGCAGCCACCTCTCTGGAAACACCATATATTTT. This translates into CASSHLSGNTIYF.